Presented here are 11 T cell receptor beta chains from one specimen sequenced in a study of radiotherapy plus CTLA-4 blockade in lung cancer. TCRdb keeps only in-frame clones here, not all; method: immunoSEQ multiplex PCR. The sample shows 50,000 to 65,000 clones, more than 60% of them seen only once. The sequencing here drew on peripheral blood, taken from a patient treated with radiotherapy plus ipilimumab. These receptors originate from a human donor with non-small cell lung cancer who had a partial response to radiotherapy plus ipilimumab.

Here the CDR3 DNA reads TGTGCCAGCAGTCTGGGACAGGGCGCGAACACTGAAGCTTTCTTT. Protein sequence: CASSLGQGANTEAFF. The V gene is TRBV6-5, the J gene TRBJ1-1, with 9 positions matching TRBD1. V lost 5 bases to trimming and J lost 1 base; unmatched junction nucleotides: 5. CDR1 and CDR2 (germline): MNHEY, SVGAGI. The CDR3 totals 15 residues.

The rearrangement links TRBV4-3 to TRBJ2-3; 8 bases match TRBD2. The germline gives CDR1 LGHNA, CDR2 YSLEER. V dropped 3 bases and J dropped 1; count of bases not matched to a gene: 6. This CDR3 has 16 residues. DNA for the CDR3: TGCGCCAGCAGCCAGGAAAGCGGGGGCCGCACAGATACGCAGTATTTT. Amino acid sequence: CASSQESGGRTDTQYF.

V and J are TRBV2 and TRBJ2-5, with D maybe TRBD2 (5 bases). Germline V CDR1 and CDR2: SNHLY, FYNNEI. The CDR3 covers 13 residues. Trimming removed 3 bases from V and 4 bases from J, with 9 bases in between. The CDR3 protein is CASSDGEGETQYF. CDR3 DNA sequence: TGTGCCAGCAGTGACGGGGAAGGAGAGACCCAGTACTTC.

V gene TRBV5-8 combines with J gene TRBJ2-3, with 7 bases fitting TRBD1. The J segment lost 3 bases and the V segment lost 1 base, leaving 14 bases of the junction unmatched. The CDR3 length is 18 residues. Germline V gives CDR1 SGHTS, CDR2 YDEGEE. CDR3: CASSLRLLTGSSTDTQYF. DNA of the CDR3: TGTGCCAGCAGCTTGCGCCTATTGACAGGGAGTAGTACAGATACGCAGTATTTT.

The rearrangement uses TRBV2 and TRBJ1-4; tentatively, D is TRBD1 (5 bases). V shed 5 bases and J shed 5 bases, with 12 bases lying between them. The CDR3 extends over 14 amino acids. CDR1 and CDR2 (germline): SNHLY, FYNNEI. CDR3 loop: CASSPPGLNEKLFF. The DNA for the CDR3 is TGTGCCAGCAGTCCACCGGGACTCAATGAAAAACTGTTTTTT.

The rearrangement joins TRBV6-1 to TRBJ1-5; tentative D call: TRBD1 (6 bases). V was clipped by 6 bases and J by 8 bases, with 14 bases between them. This CDR3 has 13 residues. CDR1 is MNHNS, CDR2 SASEGT, per germline. The DNA for the CDR3 is TGTGCCAGCAGAGGGGGGGCCGGTAAGCCCCAGCATTTT. It is translated as CASRGGAGKPQHF.

The V gene is TRBV9, the J gene TRBJ1-1; the D is unclear. V dropped 3 bases and J dropped 4 bases, with 10 bases sitting between them. CDR3 length equals 13 residues. In germline, CDR1 is SGDLS, CDR2 YYNGEE. The CDR3 loop reads CASSADEGTEAFF. The CDR3, as DNA: TGTGCCAGCAGCGCAGATGAGGGCACTGAAGCTTTCTTT.

The chain uses TRBV25-1 and TRBJ2-5; 8 bases match TRBD1. V was pared by 8 bases and J by 4 bases, with 12 bases of the junction left unmatched. Germline V gives CDR1 MGHDK, CDR2 SYGVNS. This CDR3 comprises 15 residues. Written as DNA, the CDR3 is TGTGCCAGCGGGGGTCGGGACAGGCCGGGAGAGACCCAGTACTTC. Amino acid sequence: CASGGRDRPGETQYF.

In this sample, this clone turned up a few times. This chain links TRBV4-1 with TRBJ2-7; D possibly corresponds to TRBD2 (6 bases). The CDR3 length is 15 residues. Germline CDR1 reads MGHRA; CDR2 reads YSYEKL. V was trimmed by 0 bases and J by 3 bases, leaving 12 bases between them. CDR3 amino acids: CASSQDGTSIYEQYF. Here the CDR3 DNA reads TGCGCCAGCAGCCAAGATGGGACTTCCATCTACGAGCAGTACTTC.

The V gene is TRBV6-5, the J gene TRBJ2-5; 9 positions match TRBD2. The assigned J gene may be wrong: the sequence end matches TRBJ2-7 better. This CDR3 contains 16 residues. Germline CDR1 MNHEY, CDR2 SVGAGI. The CDR3 sequence is CASSYGVSGSSYEQYF. As DNA, the CDR3 is TGTGCCAGCAGTTACGGGGTTAGCGGGAGCTCCTACGAGCAGTACTTC.

V gene TRBV28 combines with J gene TRBJ2-7; 10 positions match TRBD1. The CDR3 consists of 12 residues. The germline V gene encodes CDR1 MDHEN and CDR2 SYDVKM. After removal of 11 bases from V and 2 bases from J, the junction contained 3 bases not matched to a gene. The CDR3 DNA follows: TGTGCCTCGGGACAGGGGACCTACGAGCAGTACTTC. Residues: CASGQGTYEQYF.